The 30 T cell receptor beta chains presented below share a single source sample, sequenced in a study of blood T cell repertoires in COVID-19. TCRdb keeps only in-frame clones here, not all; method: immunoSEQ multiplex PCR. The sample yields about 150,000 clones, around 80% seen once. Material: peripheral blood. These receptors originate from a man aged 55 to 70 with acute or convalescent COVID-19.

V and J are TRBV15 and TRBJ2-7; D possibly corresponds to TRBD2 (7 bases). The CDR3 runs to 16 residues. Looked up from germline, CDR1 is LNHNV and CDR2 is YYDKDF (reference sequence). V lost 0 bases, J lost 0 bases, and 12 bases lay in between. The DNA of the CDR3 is TGTGCCACCAGCAGAGATGGGGGGGCTGCCTCCTACGAGCAGTACTTC. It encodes CATSRDGGAASYEQYF.

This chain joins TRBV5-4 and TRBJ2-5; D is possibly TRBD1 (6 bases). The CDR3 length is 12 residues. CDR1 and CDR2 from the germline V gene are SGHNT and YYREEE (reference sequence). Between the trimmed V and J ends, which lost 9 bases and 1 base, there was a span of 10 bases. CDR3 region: CATNRAQETQYF. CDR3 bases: TGTGCCACCAACAGGGCCCAAGAGACCCAGTACTTC.

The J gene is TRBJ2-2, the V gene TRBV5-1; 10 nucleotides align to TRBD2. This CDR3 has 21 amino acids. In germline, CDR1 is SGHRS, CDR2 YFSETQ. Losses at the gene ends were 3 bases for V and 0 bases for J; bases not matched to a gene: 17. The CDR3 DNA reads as TGCGCCAGCAGCTCGGGACTAGCGCTCTACGCCTCAACTACGAACACCGGGGAGCTGTTTTTT. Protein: CASSSGLALYASTTNTGELFF.

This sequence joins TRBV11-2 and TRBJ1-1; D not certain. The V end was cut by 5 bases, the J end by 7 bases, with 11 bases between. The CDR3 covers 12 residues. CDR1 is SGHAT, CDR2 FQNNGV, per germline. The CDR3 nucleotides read TGTGCCAGCAGCAGAATATCGGGTGAAGCTTTCTTT. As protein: CASSRISGEAFF.

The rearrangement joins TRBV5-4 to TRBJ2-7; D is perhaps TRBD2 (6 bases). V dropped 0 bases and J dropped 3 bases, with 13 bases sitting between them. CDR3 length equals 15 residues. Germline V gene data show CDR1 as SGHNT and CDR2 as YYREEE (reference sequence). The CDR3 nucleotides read TGTGCCAGCAGCTTGGCCGGGGGTTTGAGCTACGAGCAGTACTTC. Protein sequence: CASSLAGGLSYEQYF.

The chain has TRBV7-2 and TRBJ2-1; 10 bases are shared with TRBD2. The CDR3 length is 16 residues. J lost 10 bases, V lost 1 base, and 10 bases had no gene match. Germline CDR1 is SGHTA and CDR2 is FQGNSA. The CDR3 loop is CASSLDPLAGVKEQFF. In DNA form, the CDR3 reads TGTGCCAGCAGCTTAGATCCCCTAGCGGGAGTAAAAGAGCAGTTCTTC.

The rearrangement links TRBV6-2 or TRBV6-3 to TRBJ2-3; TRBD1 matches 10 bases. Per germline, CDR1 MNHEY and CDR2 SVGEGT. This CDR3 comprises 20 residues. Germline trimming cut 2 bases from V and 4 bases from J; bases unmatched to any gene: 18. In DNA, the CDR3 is TGTGCCAGCAGTTACGATCCCGGACAGGGGGACAATTACGTGGCAGATACGCAGTATTTT. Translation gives CASSYDPGQGDNYVADTQYF.

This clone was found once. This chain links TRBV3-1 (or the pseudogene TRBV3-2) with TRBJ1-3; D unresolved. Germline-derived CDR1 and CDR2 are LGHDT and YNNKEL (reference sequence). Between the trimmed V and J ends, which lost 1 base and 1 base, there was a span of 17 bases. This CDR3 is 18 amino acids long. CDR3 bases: TGTGCCAGCAGCCAAGGGGTACGCGGCCCGATTTCTGGAAACACCATATATTTT. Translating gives CASSQGVRGPISGNTIYF.

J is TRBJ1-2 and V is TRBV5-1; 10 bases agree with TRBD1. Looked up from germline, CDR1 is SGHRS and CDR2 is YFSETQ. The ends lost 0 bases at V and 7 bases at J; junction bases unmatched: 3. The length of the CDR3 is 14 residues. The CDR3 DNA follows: TGCGCCAGCAGCTTGGAGGGACAGGGGTCTGGCTACACCTTC. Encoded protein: CASSLEGQGSGYTF.

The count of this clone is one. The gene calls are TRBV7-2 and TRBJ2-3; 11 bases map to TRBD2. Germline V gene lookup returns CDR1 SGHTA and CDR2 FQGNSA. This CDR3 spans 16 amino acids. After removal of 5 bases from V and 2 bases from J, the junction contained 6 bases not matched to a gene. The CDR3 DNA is TGTGCCAGCAGCAGTCTTAGCGGGAGGGCCACAGATACGCAGTATTTT. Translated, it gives CASSSLSGRATDTQYF.

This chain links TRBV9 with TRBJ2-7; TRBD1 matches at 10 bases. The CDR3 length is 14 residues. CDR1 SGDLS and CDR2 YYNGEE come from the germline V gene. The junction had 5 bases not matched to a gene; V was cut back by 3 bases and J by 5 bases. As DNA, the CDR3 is TGTGCCAGCAGCGGACAGGGGGCGAGGAACGAGCAGTACTTC. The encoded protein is CASSGQGARNEQYF. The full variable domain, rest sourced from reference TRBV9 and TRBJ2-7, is DSGVTQTPKHLITATGQRVTLRCSPRSGDLSVYWYQQSLDQGLQFLIQYYNGEERAKGNILERFSAQQFPDLHSELNLSSLELGDSALYFCASSGQGARNEQYFGPGTRLTVT.

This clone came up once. The CDR3 is CASTPLAGGGDTQYF. Here the CDR3 DNA reads TGTGCCAGCACCCCACTAGCGGGAGGAGGGGATACGCAGTATTTT. The chain joins TRBV2 to TRBJ2-3; 12 bases align to TRBD2. Germline CDR1 is SNHLY and CDR2 is FYNNEI. With 7 bases clipped from V and 6 bases from J, the junction kept 8 bases outside the gene matches. The CDR3 has 15 residues.

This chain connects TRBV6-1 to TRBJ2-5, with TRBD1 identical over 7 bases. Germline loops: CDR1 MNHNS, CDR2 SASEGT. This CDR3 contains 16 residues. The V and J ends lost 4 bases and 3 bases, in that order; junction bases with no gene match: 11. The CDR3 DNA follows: TGTGCCAGCAGTGCTGGTCCGGGACAGAGGAAAGAGACCCAGTACTTC. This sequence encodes CASSAGPGQRKETQYF.

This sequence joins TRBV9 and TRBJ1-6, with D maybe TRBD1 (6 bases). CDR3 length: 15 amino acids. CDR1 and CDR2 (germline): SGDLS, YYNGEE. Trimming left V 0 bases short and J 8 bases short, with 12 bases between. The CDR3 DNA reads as TGTGCCAGCAGCGTAGTCCCAGGGGTGGATTCACCCCTCCACTTT. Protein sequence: CASSVVPGVDSPLHF.

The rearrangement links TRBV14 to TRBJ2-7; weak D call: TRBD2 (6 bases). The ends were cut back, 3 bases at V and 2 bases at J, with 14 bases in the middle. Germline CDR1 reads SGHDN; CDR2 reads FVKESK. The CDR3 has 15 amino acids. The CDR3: CASSQPGTGTYEQYF. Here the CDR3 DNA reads TGTGCCAGCAGCCAGCCAGGGACTGGGACCTACGAGCAGTACTTC.

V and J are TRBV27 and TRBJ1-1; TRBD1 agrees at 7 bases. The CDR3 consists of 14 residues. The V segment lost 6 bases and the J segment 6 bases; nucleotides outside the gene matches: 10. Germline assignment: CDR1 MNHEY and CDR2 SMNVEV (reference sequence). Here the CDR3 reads CASRPQGVGPEAFF. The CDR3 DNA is TGTGCCAGCAGGCCGCAGGGGGTCGGTCCTGAAGCTTTCTTT.

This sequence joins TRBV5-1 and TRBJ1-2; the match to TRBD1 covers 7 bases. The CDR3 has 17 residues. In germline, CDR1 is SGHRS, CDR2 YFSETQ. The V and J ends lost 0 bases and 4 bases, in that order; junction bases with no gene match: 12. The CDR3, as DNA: TGCGCCAGCAGCTTGGGGGACAGCCGGAACCCTCTCTATGGCTACACCTTC. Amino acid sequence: CASSLGDSRNPLYGYTF.

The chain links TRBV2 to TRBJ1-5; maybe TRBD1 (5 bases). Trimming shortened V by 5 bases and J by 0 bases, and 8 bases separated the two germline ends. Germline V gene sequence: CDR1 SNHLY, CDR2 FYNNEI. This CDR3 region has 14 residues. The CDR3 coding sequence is TGTGCCAGCAGTCCAGACAGTAGCAATCAGCCCCAGCATTTT. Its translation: CASSPDSSNQPQHF.

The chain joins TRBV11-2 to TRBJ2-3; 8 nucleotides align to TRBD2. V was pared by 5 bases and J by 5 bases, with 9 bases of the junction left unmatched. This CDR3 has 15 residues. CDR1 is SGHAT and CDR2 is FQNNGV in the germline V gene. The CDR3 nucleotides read TGTGCCAGCAGCGCCGAAGCGGGAGCGGTAGATACGCAGTATTTT. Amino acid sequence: CASSAEAGAVDTQYF. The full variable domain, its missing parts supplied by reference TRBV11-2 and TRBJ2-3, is EAGVAQSPRYKIIEKRQSVAFWCNPISGHATLYWYQQILGQGPKLLIQFQNNGVVDDSQLPKDRFSAERLKGVDSTLKIQPAKLEDSAVYLCASSAEAGAVDTQYFGPGTRLTVL.

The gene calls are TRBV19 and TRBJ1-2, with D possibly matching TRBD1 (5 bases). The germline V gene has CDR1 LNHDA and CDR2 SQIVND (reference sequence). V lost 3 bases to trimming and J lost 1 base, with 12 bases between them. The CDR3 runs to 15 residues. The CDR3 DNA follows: TGTGCCAGTAGTATGGACCGGGGGAGTAACTATGGCTACACCTTC. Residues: CASSMDRGSNYGYTF. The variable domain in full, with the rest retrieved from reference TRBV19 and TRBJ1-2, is DGGITQSPKYLFRKEGQNVTLSCEQNLNHDAMYWYRQDPGQGLRLIYYSQIVNDFQKGDIAEGYSVSREKKESFPLTVTSAQKNPTAFYLCASSMDRGSNYGYTFGSGTRLTVV.

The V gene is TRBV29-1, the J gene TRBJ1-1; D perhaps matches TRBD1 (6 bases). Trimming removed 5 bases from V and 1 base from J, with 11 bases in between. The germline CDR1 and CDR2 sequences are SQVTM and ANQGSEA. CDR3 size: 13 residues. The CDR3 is CSVRGGRNTEAFF. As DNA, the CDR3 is TGCAGCGTTAGGGGGGGTAGGAACACTGAAGCTTTCTTT.

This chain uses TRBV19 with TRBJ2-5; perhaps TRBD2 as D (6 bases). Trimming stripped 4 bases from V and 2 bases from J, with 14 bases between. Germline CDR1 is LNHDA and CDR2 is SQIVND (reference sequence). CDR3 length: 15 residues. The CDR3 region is CASSKGGSGQETQYF. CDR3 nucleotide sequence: TGTGCCAGTAGTAAGGGAGGTTCGGGGCAAGAGACCCAGTACTTC.

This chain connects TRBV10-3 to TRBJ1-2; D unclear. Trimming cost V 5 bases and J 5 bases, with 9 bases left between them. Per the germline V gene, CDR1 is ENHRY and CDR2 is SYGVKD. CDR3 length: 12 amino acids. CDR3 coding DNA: TGTGCCATCAGTTCAGGCGAGTATGGCTACACCTTC. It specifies CAISSGEYGYTF.

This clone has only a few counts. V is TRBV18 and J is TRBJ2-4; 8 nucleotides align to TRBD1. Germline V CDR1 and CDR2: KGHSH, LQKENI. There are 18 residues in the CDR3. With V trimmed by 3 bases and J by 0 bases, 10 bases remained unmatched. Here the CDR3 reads CASSPGQVPGIAKNIQYF. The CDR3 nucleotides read TGTGCCAGCTCACCGGGACAGGTTCCCGGCATAGCCAAAAACATTCAGTACTTC.

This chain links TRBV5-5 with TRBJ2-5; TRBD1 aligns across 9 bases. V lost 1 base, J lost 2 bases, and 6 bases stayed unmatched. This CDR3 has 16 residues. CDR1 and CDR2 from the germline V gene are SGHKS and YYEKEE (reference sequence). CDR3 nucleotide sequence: TGTGCCAGCAGCTTGCTTCCGACAGGGGGACAAGAGACCCAGTACTTC. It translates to CASSLLPTGGQETQYF.

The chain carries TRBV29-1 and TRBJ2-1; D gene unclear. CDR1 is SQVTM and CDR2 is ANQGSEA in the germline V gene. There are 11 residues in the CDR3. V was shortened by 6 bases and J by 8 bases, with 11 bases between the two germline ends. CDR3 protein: CSVQLTDEQFF. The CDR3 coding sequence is TGCAGCGTCCAACTGACTGATGAGCAGTTCTTC.

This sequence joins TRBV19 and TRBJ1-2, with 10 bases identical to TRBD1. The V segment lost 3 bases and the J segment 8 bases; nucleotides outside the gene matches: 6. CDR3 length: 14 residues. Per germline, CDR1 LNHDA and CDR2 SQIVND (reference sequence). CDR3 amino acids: CASSIAGQGTGYTF. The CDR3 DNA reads TGTGCCAGTAGTATCGCGGGACAGGGGACCGGCTACACCTTC.

The DNA for the CDR3 is TGCGCCAGCAGCCAAGATGTAGCTGCTCGAGGTCAGCCCCAGCATTTT. Encoded protein: CASSQDVAARGQPQHF. The genes are TRBV4-1 and TRBJ1-5; D call uncertain. The CDR3 loop spans 16 amino acids. V lost 0 bases, J lost 6 bases, and 15 bases lay in between. Germline V gene data show CDR1 as MGHRA and CDR2 as YSYEKL.

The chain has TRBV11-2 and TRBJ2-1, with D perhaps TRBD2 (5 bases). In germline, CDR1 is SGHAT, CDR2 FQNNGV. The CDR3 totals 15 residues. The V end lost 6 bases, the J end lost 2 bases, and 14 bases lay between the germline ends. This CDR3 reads CASRPGVAPYNEQFF. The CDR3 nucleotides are TGTGCCAGCAGGCCCGGGGTCGCCCCCTACAATGAGCAGTTCTTC.

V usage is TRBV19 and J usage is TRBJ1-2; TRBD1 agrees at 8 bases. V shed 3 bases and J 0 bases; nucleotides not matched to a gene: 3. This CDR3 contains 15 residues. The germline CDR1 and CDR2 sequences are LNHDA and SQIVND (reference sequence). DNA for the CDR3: TGTGCCAGTAGTATTCAACAGGGGGCTAACTATGGCTACACCTTC. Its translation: CASSIQQGANYGYTF.